This T cell receptor (beta chain) was identified in a study of T cells expressing NK-cell markers. The CDR3 contains 13 residues. The TCR beta cDNA came from 5'RACE template switching with UMIs. TCRdb re-called the 5' RACE reads; one entry per CDR3 protein, DNA not given. This sample's clone table lists 550,000 to 600,000 distinct CDR3 sequences. The TCR originated in a man between 18 and 35 years old in good health. The chain is built from TRBV21-1 and TRBJ2-5. TRBV21-1 is a documented pseudogene. Sequences were obtained from blood T cells: a sorted CD56 or NKG2C T cell subset, CD4+ or CD8+ T cells, or bulk PBMC T cells (not recorded which). CDR3 loop: CASSNLIRETQYF.